This T cell receptor (gamma chain) emerged from a study of intestinal T cells in coeliac disease (dated by TCRdb to 2018 to 2021). In the study overall: Coeliac patients were much younger than controls, with mean ages of 16.0 versus 54.8 years in the TRG cohort. The TCR-delta (TRD) cohort included duodenal biopsies from some eleven coeliac disease patients and some eleven non-coeliac controls. Duodenal biopsies from 30 to 40 coeliac disease patients and under 25 non-coeliac controls made up a second, larger TCR-gamma (TRG) cohort.

Per the germline V gene, VINAFY is the CDR1 and YDVSNSKD is the CDR2. CDR3 length: 13 amino acids, cysteine to phenylalanine. The read is trimmed to its CDR3 DNA, 39 bases read in frame from base 1. General conclusions and limits of the study: FFPE-derived DNA was found to be relatively degraded, and loss of a proportion of TCR sequences in each sample was likely caused by this degradation. A significant age difference was observed between coeliac and control groups, although significant classification was not yielded by an age-split analysis. Of some 54 biopsies, about 50 (approximately 94%) were correctly classified by TRG clustering, which had a reported leave-one-out accuracy of 87%. All 22 biopsies in training were correctly classified by TRD kmer-based clustering, and a leave-one-out accuracy of about 91% was reported. Repeated CDR3 amino acid sequences could not be distinguished from PCR duplicates in the analysis.

The library came from multiplex PCR. This sample was sequenced with an Ion Torrent PGM. TRG repertoires were amplified from approximately 220 ng of biopsy DNA with the LymphoTrack kit, in which Illumina adapters are carried by the primers. After purification with AMPure XP beads and quantification on a 2100 Bioanalyzer, the TRG amplicons were pooled in equimolar amounts. An Ion PGM instrument was used to sequence the TRG libraries. Per the source publication's procedure: Reads in which more than 10% of nucleotides fell below the per-patient third-quartile quality score were removed with FastX. Reads were aligned with IMGT/HighV-QUEST to assign V, D and J genes, identify CDR3 regions and assess functionality. Sequences were converted to amino acids, and every sequence predicted to be non-functional was removed. The CDR3s were broken into kmers both with and without positional annotation, PCA was run on the kmer frequencies, and the samples were clustered using every one of the 1023 combinations of PCs 1-10. Leave-one-out cross-validation was used to validate the classification, with parameters re-optimised on the remaining samples in each round. Using the vegan R package, Shannon diversity was calculated from repeated random subsamples whose size matched the lowest read count. Identical DNA sequences were merged into single rows after TCRdb reprocessed the public reads with CATT. TCRdb, not the original authors, processed these V and J calls. The table for this sample lists around 800 gamma-chain clones; around two fifths of them were counted only once. About 20% of the sample belongs to the ten largest clones.

Genomic DNA was extracted with the QIAamp DNA FFPE tissue kit from ten 5-um FFPE scrolls per case. To test whether coeliac disease can be classified from the TCR repertoire, the study used fully anonymised formalin-fixed paraffin-embedded duodenal biopsies that were not needed for diagnosis. On this clone itself: Its antigen target is currently unknown. At one end the junction does not follow the germline gene, possibly because of a read error.

The chain is assembled from TRGV5 and TRGJ1 or TRGJ2. What was sequenced was a duodenal biopsy. The sequence derives from a human donor with celiac disease. The DNA sequence is as follows: TGTGCCACCCGGGACAGGCGATGGGTATTGAAACTCTTT. It specifies CATRDRRWVLKLF.